This T cell receptor (beta chain) was obtained from a study of T cells after somatic rescue of genetic block. In this sample, this clone turned up once. Libraries were prepared by immunoSEQ multiplex PCR; TCRdb keeps only in-frame clonotypes and omits some of them. The top ten clones hold about 3% of a sample with 67,000 or so clones, just over 90% of them seen once. The CDR3 sequence is 14 residues long. Trimming removed 5 bases at V and 4 bases at J, with 14 bases between. CDR1 and CDR2 (germline): LNHDA, SQIVND (reference sequence). This TCR was recovered from a man under 40. Sequenced input: peripheral blood mononuclear cells (PBMCs). This rearrangement joins TRBV19 to TRBJ1-1, with D possibly TRBD1 on 6 matching bases. CDR3 coding DNA: TGTGCCAGTAGTGTCAGGGGAGAGGGCACTGAAGCTTTCTTT. Its translation is CASSVRGEGTEAFF.